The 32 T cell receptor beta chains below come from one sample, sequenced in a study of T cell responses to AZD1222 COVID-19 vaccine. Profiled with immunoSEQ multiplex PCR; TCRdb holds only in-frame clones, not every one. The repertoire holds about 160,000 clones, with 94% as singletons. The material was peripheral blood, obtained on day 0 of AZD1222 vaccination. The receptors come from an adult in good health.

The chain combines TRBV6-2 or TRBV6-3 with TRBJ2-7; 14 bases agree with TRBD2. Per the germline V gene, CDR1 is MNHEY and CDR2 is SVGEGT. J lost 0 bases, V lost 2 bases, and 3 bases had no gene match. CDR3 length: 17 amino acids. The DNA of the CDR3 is TGTGCCAGCAGTTACGGGACTAGCGGGGGCCACTCCTACGAGCAGTACGTC. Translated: CASSYGTSGGHSYEQYV.

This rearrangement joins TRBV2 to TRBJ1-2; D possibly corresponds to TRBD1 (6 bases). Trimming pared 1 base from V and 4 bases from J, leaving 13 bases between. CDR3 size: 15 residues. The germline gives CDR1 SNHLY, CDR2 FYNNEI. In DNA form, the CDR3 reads TGTGCCAGCAGTGAAGGTGGGACATTGGCCTATGGCTACACCTTC. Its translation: CASSEGGTLAYGYTF.

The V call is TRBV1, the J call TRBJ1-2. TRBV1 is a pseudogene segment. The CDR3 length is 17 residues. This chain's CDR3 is CTSSQDNVGRSNYGYTF. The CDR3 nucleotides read TGCACCAGCAGCCAAGATAACGTAGGCAGATCTAACTATGGCTACACCTTC.

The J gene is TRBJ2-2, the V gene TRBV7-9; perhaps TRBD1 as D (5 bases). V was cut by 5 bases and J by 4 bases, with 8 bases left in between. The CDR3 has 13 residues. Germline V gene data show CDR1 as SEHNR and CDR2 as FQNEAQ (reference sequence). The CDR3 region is CASSTQVTGELFF. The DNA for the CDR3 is TGTGCCAGCAGCACACAGGTCACCGGGGAGCTGTTTTTT.

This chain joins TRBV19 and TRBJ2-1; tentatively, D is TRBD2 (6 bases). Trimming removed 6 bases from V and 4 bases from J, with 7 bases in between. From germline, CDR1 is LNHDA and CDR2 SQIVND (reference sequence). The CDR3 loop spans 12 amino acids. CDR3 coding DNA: TGTGCCAGTAGCGGGACTTACAATGAGCAGTTCTTC. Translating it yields CASSGTYNEQFF.

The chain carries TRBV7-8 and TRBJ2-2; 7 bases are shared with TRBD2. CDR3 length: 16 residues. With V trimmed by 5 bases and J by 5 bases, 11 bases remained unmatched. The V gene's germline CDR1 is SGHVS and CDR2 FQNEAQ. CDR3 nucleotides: TGTGCCAGCAGCCCAACACGGACTAGTCGTACCGGGGAGCTGTTTTTT. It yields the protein CASSPTRTSRTGELFF.

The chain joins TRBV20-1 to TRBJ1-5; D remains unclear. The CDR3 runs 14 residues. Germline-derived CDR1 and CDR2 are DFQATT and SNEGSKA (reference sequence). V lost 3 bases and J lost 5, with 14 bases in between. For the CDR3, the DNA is TGCAGTGCTAGTGCCGGCGTAGCCGATCAGCCCCAGCATTTT. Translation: CSASAGVADQPQHF.

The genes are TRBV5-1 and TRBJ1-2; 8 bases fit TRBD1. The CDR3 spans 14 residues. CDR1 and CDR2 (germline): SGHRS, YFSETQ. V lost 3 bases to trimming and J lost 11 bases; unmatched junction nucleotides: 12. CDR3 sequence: CASSSPETGEVYTF. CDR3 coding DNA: TGCGCCAGCAGCTCCCCCGAGACAGGGGAGGTTTACACCTTC.

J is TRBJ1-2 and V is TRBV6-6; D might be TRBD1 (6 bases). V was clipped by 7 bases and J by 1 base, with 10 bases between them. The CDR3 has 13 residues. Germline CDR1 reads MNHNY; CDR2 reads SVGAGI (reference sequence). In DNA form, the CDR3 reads TGTGCCAGCACCCTGGACAGTAACTATGGCTACACCTTC. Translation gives CASTLDSNYGYTF.

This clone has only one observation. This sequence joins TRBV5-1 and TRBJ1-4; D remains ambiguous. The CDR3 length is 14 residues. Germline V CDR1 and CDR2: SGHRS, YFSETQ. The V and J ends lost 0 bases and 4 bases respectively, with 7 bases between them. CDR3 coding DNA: TGCGCCAGCAGCTTGGTATCCAGTAATGAAAAACTGTTTTTT. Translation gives CASSLVSSNEKLFF. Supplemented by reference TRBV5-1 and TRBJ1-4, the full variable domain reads KAGVTQTPRYLIKTRGQQVTLSCSPISGHRSVSWYQQTPGQGLQFLFEYFSETQRNKGNFPGRFSGRQFSNSRSEMNVSTLELGDSALYLCASSLVSSNEKLFFGSGTQLSVL.

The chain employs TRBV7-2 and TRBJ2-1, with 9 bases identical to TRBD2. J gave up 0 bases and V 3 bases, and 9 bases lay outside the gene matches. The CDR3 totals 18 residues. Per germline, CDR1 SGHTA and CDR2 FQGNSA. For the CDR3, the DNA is TGTGCCAGCAGCTTCGCCGGGACTAGCCAGAGCTCCTACAATGAGCAGTTCTTC. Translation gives CASSFAGTSQSSYNEQFF. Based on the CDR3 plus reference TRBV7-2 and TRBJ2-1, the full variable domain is GAGVSQSPSNKVTEKGKDVELRCDPISGHTALYWYRQSLGQGLEFLIYFQGNSAPDKSGLPSDRFSAERTGGSVSTLTIQRTQQEDSAVYLCASSFAGTSQSSYNEQFFGPGTRLTVL.

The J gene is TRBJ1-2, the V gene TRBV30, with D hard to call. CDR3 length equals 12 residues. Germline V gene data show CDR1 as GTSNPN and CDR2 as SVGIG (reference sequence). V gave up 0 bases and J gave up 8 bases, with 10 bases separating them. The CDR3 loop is CAWSVGPGGYTF. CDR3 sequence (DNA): TGTGCCTGGAGTGTCGGTCCGGGGGGCTACACCTTC.

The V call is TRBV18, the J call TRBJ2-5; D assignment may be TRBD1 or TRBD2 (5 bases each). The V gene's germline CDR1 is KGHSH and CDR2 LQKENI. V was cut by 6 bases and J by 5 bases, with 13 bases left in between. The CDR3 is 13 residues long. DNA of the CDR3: TGTGCCAGCTCGGGACGGGGACGGGAGACCCAGTACTTC. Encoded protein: CASSGRGRETQYF.

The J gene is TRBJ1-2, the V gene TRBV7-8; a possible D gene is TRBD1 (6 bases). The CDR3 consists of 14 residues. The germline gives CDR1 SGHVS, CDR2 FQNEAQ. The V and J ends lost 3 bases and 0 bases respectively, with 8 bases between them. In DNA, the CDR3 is TGTGCCAGCAGCTTGGACAGATCTAACTATGGCTACACCTTC. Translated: CASSLDRSNYGYTF.

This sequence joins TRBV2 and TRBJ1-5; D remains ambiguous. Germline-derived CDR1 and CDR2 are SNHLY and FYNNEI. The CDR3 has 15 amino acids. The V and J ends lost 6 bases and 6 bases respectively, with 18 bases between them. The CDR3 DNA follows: TGTGCCAGCAGGGGAGCTGACAATCATGTTCAGCCCCAGCATTTT. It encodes CASRGADNHVQPQHF.

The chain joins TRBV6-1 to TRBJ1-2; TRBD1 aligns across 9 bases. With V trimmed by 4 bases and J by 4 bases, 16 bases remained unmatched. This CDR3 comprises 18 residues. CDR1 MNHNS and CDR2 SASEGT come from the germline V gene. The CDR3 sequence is CASSVTGTGSVSGYGYTF. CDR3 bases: TGTGCCAGCAGTGTTACCGGGACAGGGTCCGTATCGGGCTATGGCTACACCTTC.

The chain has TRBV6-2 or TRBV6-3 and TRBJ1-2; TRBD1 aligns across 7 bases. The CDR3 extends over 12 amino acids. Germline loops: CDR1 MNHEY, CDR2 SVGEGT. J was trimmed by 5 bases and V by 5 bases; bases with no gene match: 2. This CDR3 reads CASSATGYGYTF. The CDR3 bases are TGTGCCAGCAGTGCGACAGGGTATGGCTACACCTTC.

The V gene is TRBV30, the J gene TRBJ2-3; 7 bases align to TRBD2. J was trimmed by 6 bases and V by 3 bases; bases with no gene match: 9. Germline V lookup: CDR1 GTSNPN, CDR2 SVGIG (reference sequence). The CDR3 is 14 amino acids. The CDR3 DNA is TGTGCCTGGAGAGGCAGCGGGGTCCGTGATACGCAGTATTTT. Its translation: CAWRGSGVRDTQYF.

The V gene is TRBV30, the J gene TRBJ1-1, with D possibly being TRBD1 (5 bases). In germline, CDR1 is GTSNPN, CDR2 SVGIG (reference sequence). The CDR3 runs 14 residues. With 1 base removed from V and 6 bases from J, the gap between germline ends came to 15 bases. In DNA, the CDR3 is TGTGCCTGGAGTGAGGAAGGGACTTGGCCTGAAGCTTTCTTT. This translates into CAWSEEGTWPEAFF.

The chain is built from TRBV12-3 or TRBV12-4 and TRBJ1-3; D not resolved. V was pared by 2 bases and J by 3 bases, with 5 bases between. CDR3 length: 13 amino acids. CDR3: CASSLTLGNTIYF. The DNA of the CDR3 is TGTGCCAGCAGTTTAACACTTGGAAACACCATATATTTT.

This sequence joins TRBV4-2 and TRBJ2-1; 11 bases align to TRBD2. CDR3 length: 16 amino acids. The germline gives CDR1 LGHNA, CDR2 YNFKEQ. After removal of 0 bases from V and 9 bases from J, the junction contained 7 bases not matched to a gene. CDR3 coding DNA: TGTGCCAGCAGCCAAGAAGGTAGCGGGGGGGGTATTGAGCAGTTCTTC. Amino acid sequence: CASSQEGSGGGIEQFF.

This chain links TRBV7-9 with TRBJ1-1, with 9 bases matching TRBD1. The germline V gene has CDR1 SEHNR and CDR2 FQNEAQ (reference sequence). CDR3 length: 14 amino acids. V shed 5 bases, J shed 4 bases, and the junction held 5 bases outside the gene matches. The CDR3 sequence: CASSRQGGGTEAFF. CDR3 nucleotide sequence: TGTGCCAGCAGCCGACAGGGGGGTGGCACTGAAGCTTTCTTT.

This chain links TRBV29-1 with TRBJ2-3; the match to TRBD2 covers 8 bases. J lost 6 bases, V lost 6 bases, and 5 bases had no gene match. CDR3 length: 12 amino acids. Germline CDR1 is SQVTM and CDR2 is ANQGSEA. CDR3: CSVRGGRDTQYF. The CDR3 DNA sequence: TGCAGCGTCCGGGGGGGCCGGGATACGCAGTATTTT.

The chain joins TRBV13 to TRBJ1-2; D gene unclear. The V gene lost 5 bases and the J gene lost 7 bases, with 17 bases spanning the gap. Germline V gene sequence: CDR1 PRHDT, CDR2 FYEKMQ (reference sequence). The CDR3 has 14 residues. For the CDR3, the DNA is TGTGCCAGCAGCAGCACCTCTCACGTCTCTGGCTACACCTTC. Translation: CASSSTSHVSGYTF. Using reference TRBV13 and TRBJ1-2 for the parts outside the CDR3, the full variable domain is AAGVIQSPRHLIKEKRETATLKCYPIPRHDTVYWYQQGPGQDPQFLISFYEKMQSDKGSIPDRFSAQQFSDYHSELNMSSLELGDSALYFCASSSTSHVSGYTFGSGTRLTVV.

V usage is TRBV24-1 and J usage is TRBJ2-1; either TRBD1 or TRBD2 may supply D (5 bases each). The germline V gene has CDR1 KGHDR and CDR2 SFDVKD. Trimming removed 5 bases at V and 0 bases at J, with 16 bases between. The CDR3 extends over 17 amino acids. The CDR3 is CATSVIWGWSSYNEQFF. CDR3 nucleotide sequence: TGTGCCACCAGTGTTATATGGGGGTGGAGCTCCTACAATGAGCAGTTCTTC.

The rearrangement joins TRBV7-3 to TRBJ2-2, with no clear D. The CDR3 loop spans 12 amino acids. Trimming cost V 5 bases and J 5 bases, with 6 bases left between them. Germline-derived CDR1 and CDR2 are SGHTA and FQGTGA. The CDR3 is CASSAVTGELFF. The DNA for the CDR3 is TGTGCCAGCAGCGCCGTAACCGGGGAGCTGTTTTTT.

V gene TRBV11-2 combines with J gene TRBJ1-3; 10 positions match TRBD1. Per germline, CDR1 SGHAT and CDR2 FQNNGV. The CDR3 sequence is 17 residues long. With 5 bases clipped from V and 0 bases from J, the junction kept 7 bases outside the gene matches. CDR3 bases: TGTGCCAGCAGCGGGGGGACAGGGGCCTTCTCTGGAAACACCATATATTTT. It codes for CASSGGTGAFSGNTIYF.

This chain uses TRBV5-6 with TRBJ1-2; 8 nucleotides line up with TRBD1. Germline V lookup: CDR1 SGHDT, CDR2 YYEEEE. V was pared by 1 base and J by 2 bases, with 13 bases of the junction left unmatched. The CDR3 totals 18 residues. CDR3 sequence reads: CASSLTVIERDRNYGYTF. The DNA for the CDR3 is TGTGCCAGCAGCTTGACAGTGATCGAGCGGGACAGGAACTATGGCTACACCTTC.

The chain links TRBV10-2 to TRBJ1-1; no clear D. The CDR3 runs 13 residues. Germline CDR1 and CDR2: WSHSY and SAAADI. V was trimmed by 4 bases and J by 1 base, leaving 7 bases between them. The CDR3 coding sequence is TGCGCCAGCAGTGCTATGCCGAACACTGAAGCTTTCTTT. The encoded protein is CASSAMPNTEAFF.

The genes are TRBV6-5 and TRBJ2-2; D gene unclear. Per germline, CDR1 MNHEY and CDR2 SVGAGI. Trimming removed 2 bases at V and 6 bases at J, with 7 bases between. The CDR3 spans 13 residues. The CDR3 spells CASSYDGSGELFF. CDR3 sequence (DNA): TGTGCCAGCAGTTACGATGGATCCGGGGAGCTGTTTTTT.

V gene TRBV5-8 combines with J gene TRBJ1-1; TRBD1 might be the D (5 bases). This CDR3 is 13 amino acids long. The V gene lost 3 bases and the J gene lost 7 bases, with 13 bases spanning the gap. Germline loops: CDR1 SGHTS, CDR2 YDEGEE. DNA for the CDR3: TGTGCCAGCAGCTCCCGAATGACAGATGAAGCTTTCTTT. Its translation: CASSSRMTDEAFF. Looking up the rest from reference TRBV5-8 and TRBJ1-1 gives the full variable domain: EAGVTQSPTHLIKTRGQQATLRCSPISGHTSVYWYQQALGLGLQFLLWYDEGEERNRGNFPPRFSGRQFPNYSSELNVNALELEDSALYLCASSSRMTDEAFFGQGTRLTVV.

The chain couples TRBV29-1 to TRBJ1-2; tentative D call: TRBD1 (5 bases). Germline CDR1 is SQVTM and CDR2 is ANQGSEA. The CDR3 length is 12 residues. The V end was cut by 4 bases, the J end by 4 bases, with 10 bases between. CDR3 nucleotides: TGCAGCGTTGTGGGGCACGGCTATGGCTACACCTTC. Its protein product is CSVVGHGYGYTF.